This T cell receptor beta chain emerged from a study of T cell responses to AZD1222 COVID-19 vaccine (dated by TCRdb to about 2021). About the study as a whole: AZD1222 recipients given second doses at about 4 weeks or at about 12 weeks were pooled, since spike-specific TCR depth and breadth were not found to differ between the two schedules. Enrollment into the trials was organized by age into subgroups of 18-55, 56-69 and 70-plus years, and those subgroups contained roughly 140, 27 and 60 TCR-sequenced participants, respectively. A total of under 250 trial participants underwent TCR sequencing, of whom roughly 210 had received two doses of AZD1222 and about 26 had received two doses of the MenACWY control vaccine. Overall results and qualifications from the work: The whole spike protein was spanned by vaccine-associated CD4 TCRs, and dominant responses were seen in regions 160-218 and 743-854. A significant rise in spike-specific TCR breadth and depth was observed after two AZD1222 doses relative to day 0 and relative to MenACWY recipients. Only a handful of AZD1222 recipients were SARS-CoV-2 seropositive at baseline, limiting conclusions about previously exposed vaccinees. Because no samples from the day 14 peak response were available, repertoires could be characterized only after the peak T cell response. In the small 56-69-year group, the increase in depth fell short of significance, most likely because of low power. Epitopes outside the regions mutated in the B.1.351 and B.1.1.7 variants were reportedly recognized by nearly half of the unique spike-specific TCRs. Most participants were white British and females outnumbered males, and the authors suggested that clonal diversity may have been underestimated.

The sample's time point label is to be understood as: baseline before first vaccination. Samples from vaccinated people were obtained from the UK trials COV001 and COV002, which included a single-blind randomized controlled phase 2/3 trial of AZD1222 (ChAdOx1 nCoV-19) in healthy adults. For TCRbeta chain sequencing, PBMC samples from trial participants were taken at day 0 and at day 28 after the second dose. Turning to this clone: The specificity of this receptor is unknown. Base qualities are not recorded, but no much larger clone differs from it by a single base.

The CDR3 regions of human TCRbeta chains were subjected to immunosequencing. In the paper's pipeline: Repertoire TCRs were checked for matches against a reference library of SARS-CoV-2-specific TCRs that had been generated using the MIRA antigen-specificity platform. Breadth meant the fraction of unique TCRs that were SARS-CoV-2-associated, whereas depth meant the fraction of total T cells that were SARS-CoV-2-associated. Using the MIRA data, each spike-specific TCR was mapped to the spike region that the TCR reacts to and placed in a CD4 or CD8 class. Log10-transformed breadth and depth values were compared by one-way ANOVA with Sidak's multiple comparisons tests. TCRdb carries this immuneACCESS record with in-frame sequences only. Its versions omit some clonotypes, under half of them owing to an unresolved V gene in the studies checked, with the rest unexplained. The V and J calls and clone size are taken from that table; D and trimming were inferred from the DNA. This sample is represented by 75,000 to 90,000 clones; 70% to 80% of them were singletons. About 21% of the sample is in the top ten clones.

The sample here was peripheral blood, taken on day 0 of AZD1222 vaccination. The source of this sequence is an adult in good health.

Here the CDR3 is given as CAWSEAKKLFF. DNA sequence: TGTGCCTGGAGTGAAGCAAAAAAACTGTTTTTT. The chain was built from TRBV30 and TRBJ1-4; the D gene cannot be named for sure. CDR1 is given as GTSNPN and CDR2 as SVGIG, both from the germline V gene (reference sequence). The CDR3 runs 11 amino acids, cysteine and phenylalanine included. Only the CDR3 portion is preserved as DNA: 33 bases, with reading frame beginning at the first base. V is reduced by 1 base and J by 9 bases, leaving a spacing of 6 bases between them.